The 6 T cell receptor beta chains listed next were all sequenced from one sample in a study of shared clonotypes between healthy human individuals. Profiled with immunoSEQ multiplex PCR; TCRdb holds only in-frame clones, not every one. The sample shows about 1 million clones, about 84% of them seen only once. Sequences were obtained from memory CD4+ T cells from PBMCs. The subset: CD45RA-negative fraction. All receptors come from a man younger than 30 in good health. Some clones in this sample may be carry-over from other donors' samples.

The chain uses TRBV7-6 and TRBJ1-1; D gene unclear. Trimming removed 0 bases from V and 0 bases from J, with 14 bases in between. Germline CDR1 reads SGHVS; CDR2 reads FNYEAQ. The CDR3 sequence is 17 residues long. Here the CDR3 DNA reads TGTGCCAGCAGCTTAGCCACCCGTCAAGGGATGAACACTGAAGCTTTCTTT. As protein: CASSLATRQGMNTEAFF.

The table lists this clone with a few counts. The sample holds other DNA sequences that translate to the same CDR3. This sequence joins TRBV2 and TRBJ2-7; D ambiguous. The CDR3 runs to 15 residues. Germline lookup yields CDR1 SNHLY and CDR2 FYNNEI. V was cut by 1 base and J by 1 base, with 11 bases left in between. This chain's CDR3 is CASSEGGTRSYEQYF. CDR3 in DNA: TGTGCCAGCAGTGAAGGGGGAACGAGATCCTACGAGCAGTACTTC.

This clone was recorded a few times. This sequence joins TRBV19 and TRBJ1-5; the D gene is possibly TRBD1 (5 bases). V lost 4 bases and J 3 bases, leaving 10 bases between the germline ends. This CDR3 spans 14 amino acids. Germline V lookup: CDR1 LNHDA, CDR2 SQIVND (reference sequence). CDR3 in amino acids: CASSNFRDNQPQHF. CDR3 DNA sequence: TGTGCCAGTAGTAATTTCAGGGACAATCAGCCCCAGCATTTT.

For the CDR3, the DNA is TGTGCCAGCACTCTAATCGAACGGAGGGGGGAGCAGTACTTC. It encodes CASTLIERRGEQYF. J is TRBJ2-7 and V is TRBV2; D tentatively reads TRBD1 or TRBD2 (6 bases each). V was shortened by 7 bases and J by 7 bases, with 20 bases between the two germline ends. The length of the CDR3 is 14 residues. CDR1 is SNHLY and CDR2 is FYNNEI in the germline V gene.

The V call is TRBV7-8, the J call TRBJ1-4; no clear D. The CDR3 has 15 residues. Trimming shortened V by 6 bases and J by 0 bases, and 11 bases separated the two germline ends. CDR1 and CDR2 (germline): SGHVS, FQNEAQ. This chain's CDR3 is CASRRLPATNEKLFF. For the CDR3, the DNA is TGTGCCAGCAGACGCCTTCCAGCAACTAATGAAAAACTGTTTTTT.

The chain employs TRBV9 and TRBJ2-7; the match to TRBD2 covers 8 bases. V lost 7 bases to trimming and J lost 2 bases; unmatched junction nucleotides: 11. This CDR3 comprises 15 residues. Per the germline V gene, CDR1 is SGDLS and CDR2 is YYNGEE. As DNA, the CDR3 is TGTGCCAGCTCGATTACGACTAGCGCCACCTACGAGCAGTACTTC. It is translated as CASSITTSATYEQYF.